Each of the 32 T cell receptor beta chains below was sequenced from the same sample in a study of OX40 agonist ivuxolimab in advanced cancers. Libraries were prepared by immunoSEQ multiplex PCR; TCRdb keeps only in-frame clonotypes and omits some of them. The sample lists approximately 110,000 clones; 85% to 95% were seen once. The input for sequencing was CD4+ or CD8+ T cells sorted from blood, taken in a trial of the OX40 agonist ivuxolimab. Receptors were obtained from an adult with an advanced solid tumor such as melanoma, head and neck, liver or kidney cancer.

The V and J genes are TRBV5-5 and TRBJ2-7; D ambiguous. The V and J ends lost 7 bases and 6 bases respectively, with 11 bases between them. The germline CDR1 and CDR2 sequences are SGHKS and YYEKEE (reference sequence). The CDR3 is 11 residues long. The CDR3 is CASRSAVEQYF. CDR3 in DNA: TGTGCCAGCCGCTCGGCAGTCGAGCAGTACTTC.

The CDR3 protein is CASSLAGTSPPNEQFF. The CDR3 bases are TGTGCCAGCAGCTTAGCCGGGACTAGCCCTCCCAATGAGCAGTTCTTC. The chain joins TRBV7-3 to TRBJ2-1; 9 bases match TRBD2. V shed 2 bases, J shed 6 bases, and the junction held 8 bases outside the gene matches. Per germline, CDR1 SGHTA and CDR2 FQGTGA. This CDR3 has 16 residues. Combining the CDR3 with reference TRBV7-3 and TRBJ2-1 gives the whole variable domain GAGVSQTPSNKVTEKGKYVELRCDPISGHTALYWYRQSLGQGPEFLIYFQGTGAADDSGLPNDRFFAVRPEGSVSTLKIQRTERGDSAVYLCASSLAGTSPPNEQFFGPGTRLTVL.

The J gene is TRBJ2-1, the V gene TRBV7-3, with 10 bases aligning to TRBD2. With 3 bases clipped from V and 7 bases from J, the junction kept 9 bases outside the gene matches. The germline V gene has CDR1 SGHTA and CDR2 FQGTGA. The CDR3 spans 16 residues. The CDR3 loop is CASSFNLAGVQNEQFF. The CDR3 DNA reads TGTGCCAGCAGCTTTAATCTAGCGGGAGTGCAAAATGAGCAGTTCTTC.

CDR3 sequence: CASSQGPTGIQYF. The CDR3 nucleotides are TGTGCCAGCAGCCAAGGCCCGACCGGAATTCAGTACTTC. The chain combines TRBV4-2 with TRBJ2-4; D ambiguous. The germline V gene has CDR1 LGHNA and CDR2 YNFKEQ. The CDR3 has 13 amino acids. V was shortened by 1 base and J by 10 bases, with 11 bases between the two germline ends.

This sequence joins TRBV5-1 and TRBJ2-1, with D unresolved. The V end was cut by 0 bases, the J end by 0 bases, with 7 bases between. This CDR3 is built from 15 residues. CDR1 and CDR2 (germline): SGHRS, YFSETQ. CDR3 in DNA: TGCGCCAGCAGCTTGGTTAGGAGCTCCTACAATGAGCAGTTCTTC. Translation: CASSLVRSSYNEQFF.

CDR3 loop: CASSYGRAGEEKLFF. The CDR3 bases are TGTGCCAGCAGTTACGGTCGGGCAGGGGAGGAAAAACTGTTTTTT. V and J are TRBV6-5 and TRBJ1-4; D may be TRBD1 (6 bases). CDR3 length equals 15 residues. Trimming stripped 2 bases from V and 8 bases from J, with 15 bases between. Germline V gene lookup returns CDR1 MNHEY and CDR2 SVGAGI.

The chain has TRBV28 and TRBJ2-1; the D is unclear. This CDR3 is 17 amino acids long. From germline, CDR1 is MDHEN and CDR2 SYDVKM. Trimming removed 4 bases at V and 4 bases at J, with 20 bases between. The CDR3 coding sequence is TGTGCCAGCAGTTCGTACCGGGCCCAGACCTTTTACAATGAGCAGTTCTTC. The encoded protein is CASSSYRAQTFYNEQFF.

The CDR3 loop reads CAISPGQGYGYTF. In DNA form, the CDR3 reads TGTGCCATTTCTCCGGGACAGGGATATGGCTACACCTTC. This rearrangement joins TRBV4-2 to TRBJ1-2, with TRBD1 matching over 9 bases. The ends lost 10 bases at V and 5 bases at J; junction bases unmatched: 8. Germline CDR1 reads LGHNA; CDR2 reads YNFKEQ. The CDR3 runs to 13 residues.

The rearrangement joins TRBV6-1 to TRBJ2-1, with D tentatively TRBD1 (7 bases). Germline CDR1 reads MNHNS; CDR2 reads SASEGT. With 4 bases removed from V and 6 bases from J, the gap between germline ends came to 19 bases. This CDR3 is 16 amino acids long. The CDR3 is CASSGVAGGLSNEQFF. The CDR3 region has the DNA TGTGCCAGCAGTGGGGTGGCAGGGGGGTTGAGCAATGAGCAGTTCTTC.

J is TRBJ2-5 and V is TRBV2; D remains unclear. CDR1 and CDR2 from the germline V gene are SNHLY and FYNNEI. The CDR3 has 13 residues. V was pared by 5 bases and J by 1 base, with 8 bases between. The CDR3 DNA follows: TGTGCCAGCAGTTGGACGGCCCAAGAGACCCAGTACTTC. This gives the protein CASSWTAQETQYF.

A single count supports this clone. V and J are TRBV14 and TRBJ1-1, with TRBD1 identical over 8 bases. Germline V gene data show CDR1 as SGHDN and CDR2 as FVKESK. The V and J ends lost 3 bases and 0 bases, in that order; junction bases with no gene match: 6. CDR3 length equals 16 residues. CDR3 bases: TGTGCCAGCAGCCAGGGCGCGGGACAGGTGAACACTGAAGCTTTCTTT. Protein: CASSQGAGQVNTEAFF. Complete variable domain (other parts from reference TRBV14 and TRBJ1-1): EAGVTQFPSHSVIEKGQTVTLRCDPISGHDNLYWYRRVMGKEIKFLLHFVKESKQDESGMPNNRFLAERTGGTYSTLKVQPAELEDSGVYFCASSQGAGQVNTEAFFGQGTRLTVV.

V gene TRBV5-1 combines with J gene TRBJ2-3, with 15 bases matching TRBD2. This CDR3 region has 16 residues. From germline, CDR1 is SGHRS and CDR2 YFSETQ. V was pared by 3 bases and J by 6 bases, with 5 bases of the junction left unmatched. The CDR3 coding sequence is TGCGCCAGCAGCTCCTACGGGACTAGCGGGAGGGATACGCAGTATTTT. It translates to CASSSYGTSGRDTQYF. The full variable domain, rest sourced from reference TRBV5-1 and TRBJ2-3, is KAGVTQTPRYLIKTRGQQVTLSCSPISGHRSVSWYQQTPGQGLQFLFEYFSETQRNKGNFPGRFSGRQFSNSRSEMNVSTLELGDSALYLCASSSYGTSGRDTQYFGPGTRLTVL.

V gene TRBV18 combines with J gene TRBJ2-7; D is unresolved. V gave up 3 bases and J gave up 0 bases, with 12 bases separating them. From germline, CDR1 is KGHSH and CDR2 LQKENI. This CDR3 has 15 residues. The CDR3 reads CASSPPSQSSYEQYF. CDR3 nucleotides: TGTGCCAGCTCACCTCCCAGCCAGAGCTCCTACGAGCAGTACTTC.

The chain combines TRBV7-9 with TRBJ2-1; TRBD2 aligns across 9 bases. The CDR3 covers 15 residues. Trimming took 2 bases from V and 4 from J; bases not matched to a gene: 3. CDR1 and CDR2 (germline): SEHNR, FQNEAQ (reference sequence). The CDR3 DNA reads TGTGCCAGCAGCTTACGAGGACTAGCGTACAATGAGCAGTTCTTC. Its protein is CASSLRGLAYNEQFF.

A word on this clone: The junction departs from the called germline gene at one end, perhaps through a read error. The sample carries other DNA sequences with the same CDR3. The J gene is TRBJ1-1, the V gene TRBV2; D might be TRBD1 (5 bases). The CDR3 has 11 residues. Looked up from germline, CDR1 is SNHLY and CDR2 is FYNNEI. CDR3 nucleotides: TGCGCCAGCAGGGACTTCACTGAAGCTTTCTTT. It encodes CASRDFTEAFF.

DNA of the CDR3: TGTGCCAGCAGTTTATTGGCTAGCGGGGTGGGATACGAGCAGTACTTC. This sequence encodes CASSLLASGVGYEQYF. The chain is built from TRBV27 and TRBJ2-5; 9 positions match TRBD2. The better agreement between TRBJ2-7 and the DNA end casts doubt on the J call. Germline V gene data show CDR1 as MNHEY and CDR2 as SMNVEV (reference sequence). The CDR3 length is 16 residues.

The chain is built from TRBV10-3 and TRBJ2-5; the match to TRBD1 covers 9 bases. This CDR3 contains 15 residues. CDR1 and CDR2 (germline): ENHRY, SYGVKD. V lost 6 bases and J lost 0; bases outside the gene matches: 5. The CDR3 sequence is CAIRRGQGNQETQYF. The CDR3 DNA reads TGTGCCATCAGACGGGGACAGGGCAACCAAGAGACCCAGTACTTC.

This clone was seen a single time. This sequence joins TRBV7-9 and TRBJ1-2, with D perhaps TRBD1 (5 bases). In germline, CDR1 is SEHNR, CDR2 FQNEAQ (reference sequence). The CDR3 is 14 amino acids. V lost 2 bases, J lost 4 bases, and 11 bases lay in between. The CDR3 DNA follows: TGTGCCAGCAGCTTACTCGGCAGGGTCTATGGCTACACCTTC. Protein sequence: CASSLLGRVYGYTF. The variable domain in full, completed from reference TRBV7-9 and TRBJ1-2, reads DTGVSQNPRHKITKRGQNVTFRCDPISEHNRLYWYRQTLGQGPEFLTYFQNEAQLEKSRLLSDRFSAERPKGSFSTLEIQRTEQGDSAMYLCASSLLGRVYGYTFGSGTRLTVV.

The rearrangement uses TRBV19 and TRBJ1-5, with unresolved D. CDR3 length equals 15 residues. Trimming shortened V by 0 bases and J by 5 bases, and 11 bases separated the two germline ends. Germline assignment: CDR1 LNHDA and CDR2 SQIVND (reference sequence). For the CDR3, the DNA is TGTGCCAGTAGTATAGAGAAGGGATCTTATCAGCCCCAGCATTTT. It codes for CASSIEKGSYQPQHF.

V is TRBV27 and J is TRBJ1-5; weak D call: TRBD1 (6 bases). V lost 6 bases, J lost 6 bases, and 15 bases lay in between. This CDR3 comprises 14 residues. Per germline, CDR1 MNHEY and CDR2 SMNVEV (reference sequence). The CDR3 region has the DNA TGTGCCAGCAGGTTCGGGGGGGCGGGTCAGCCCCAGCATTTT. This translates into CASRFGGAGQPQHF.

This sequence joins TRBV28 and TRBJ1-1; 7 bases map to TRBD1. In germline, CDR1 is MDHEN, CDR2 SYDVKM. The CDR3 covers 14 residues. J lost 3 bases, V lost 6 bases, and 7 bases had no gene match. CDR3 DNA sequence: TGTGCCAGCAGAACAGGGGAGGGGTACACTGAAGCTTTCTTT. This gives the protein CASRTGEGYTEAFF.

The rearrangement joins TRBV2 to TRBJ2-3; D is unresolved. Germline V gene data show CDR1 as SNHLY and CDR2 as FYNNEI. The V and J ends lost 4 bases and 6 bases respectively, with 8 bases between them. This CDR3 region has 12 residues. In DNA, the CDR3 is TGTGCCAGCAGTGGGGTGGTGGATACGCAGTATTTT. This translates into CASSGVVDTQYF.

The chain has TRBV6-1 and TRBJ2-5, with a tentative D call TRBD2 (6 bases). This CDR3 spans 13 amino acids. Trimming removed 7 bases at V and 2 bases at J, with 11 bases between. The germline gives CDR1 MNHNS, CDR2 SASEGT. The CDR3 nucleotides read TGTGCCAGCAAACGGGACTTACAAGAGACCCAGTACTTC. Residues: CASKRDLQETQYF.

As regards this clone: A read error may account for a junction end that differs from germline. The chain is built from TRBV11-2 and TRBJ2-3, with D hard to call. The CDR3 loop spans 12 amino acids. Germline-derived CDR1 and CDR2 are SGHAT and FQNNGV. CDR3 in DNA: TGTGCCAGCAGCACCAAAACCAGTCCGGAGAATTTT. It encodes CASSTKTSPENF. Full variable domain (remainder filled in from reference TRBV11-2 and TRBJ2-3): EAGVAQSPRYKIIEKRQSVAFWCNPISGHATLYWYQQILGQGPKLLIQFQNNGVVDDSQLPKDRFSAERLKGVDSTLKIQPAKLEDSAVYLCASSTKTSPENFGPGTRLTVL.

V gene TRBV9 combines with J gene TRBJ1-6; D unclear. CDR1 is SGDLS and CDR2 is YYNGEE in the germline V gene. Between the trimmed V and J ends, which lost 0 bases and 3 bases, there was a span of 7 bases. The CDR3 covers 15 residues. The CDR3, as DNA: TGTGCCAGCAGCGTAGTGTCAGGCTATAATTCACCCCTCCACTTT. It translates to CASSVVSGYNSPLHF.

The chain links TRBV7-9 to TRBJ1-5; D uncertain. Trimming left V 2 bases short and J 7 bases short, with 9 bases between. CDR1 and CDR2 (germline): SEHNR, FQNEAQ (reference sequence). The CDR3 runs 13 residues. CDR3 in DNA: TGTGCCAGCAGCTTACTCCAAAACCAGCCCCAGCATTTT. The encoded protein is CASSLLQNQPQHF. The variable domain in full, completed from reference TRBV7-9 and TRBJ1-5, reads DTGVSQNPRHKITKRGQNVTFRCDPISEHNRLYWYRQTLGQGPEFLTYFQNEAQLEKSRLLSDRFSAERPKGSFSTLEIQRTEQGDSAMYLCASSLLQNQPQHFGDGTRLSIL.

The chain combines TRBV9 with TRBJ2-1; D not certain. The ends were cut back, 2 bases at V and 0 bases at J, with 9 bases in the middle. The CDR3 spans 15 residues. Germline V lookup: CDR1 SGDLS, CDR2 YYNGEE. CDR3 loop: CASSVDAASYNEQFF. The CDR3 DNA reads as TGTGCCAGCAGCGTTGACGCGGCCTCCTACAATGAGCAGTTCTTC. The full variable domain, its missing parts supplied by reference TRBV9 and TRBJ2-1, is DSGVTQTPKHLITATGQRVTLRCSPRSGDLSVYWYQQSLDQGLQFLIQYYNGEERAKGNILERFSAQQFPDLHSELNLSSLELGDSALYFCASSVDAASYNEQFFGPGTRLTVL.

This chain links TRBV7-2 with TRBJ2-7, with D perhaps TRBD1 (6 bases). V shed 3 bases and J shed 1 base, with 13 bases lying between them. The length of the CDR3 is 15 residues. CDR1 is SGHTA, CDR2 FQGNSA, per germline. The CDR3 DNA reads TGTGCCAGCAGCTTGGACAAGGACAGATCCTACGAGCAGTACTTC. It yields the protein CASSLDKDRSYEQYF.

This chain links TRBV4-2 with TRBJ2-1, with 10 bases identical to TRBD2. Germline-derived CDR1 and CDR2 are LGHNA and YNFKEQ. This CDR3 region has 17 residues. J was trimmed by 0 bases and V by 4 bases; bases with no gene match: 6. The CDR3 sequence: CASSPRASGGSYNEQFF. For the CDR3, the DNA is TGTGCCAGCAGCCCGCGAGCTAGCGGGGGCTCCTACAATGAGCAGTTCTTC.

The chain couples TRBV19 to TRBJ2-1, with TRBD2 matching 10 bases. CDR3 size: 16 residues. Trimming at V came to 8 bases and at J to 8 bases, leaving 15 bases not matched to a gene. CDR1 is LNHDA and CDR2 is SQIVND in the germline V gene (reference sequence). The CDR3 protein is CASLPLAGGLTDEQFF. The CDR3 DNA follows: TGTGCCAGTTTACCCTTAGCGGGAGGCTTGACGGATGAGCAGTTCTTC.

This chain uses TRBV6-6 with TRBJ1-5, with D uncertain. The CDR3 has 14 amino acids. Looked up from germline, CDR1 is MNHNY and CDR2 is SVGAGI (reference sequence). Between the trimmed V and J ends, which lost 3 bases and 2 bases, there was a span of 8 bases. The CDR3 DNA sequence: TGTGCCAGCAGTTATATAGTGGGCAATCAGCCCCAGCATTTT. It specifies CASSYIVGNQPQHF.

The CDR3 DNA reads as TGTGCCACCAGCAGAGAAGGGCGCAAGAACACCGGGGAGCTGTTTTTT. Its protein is CATSREGRKNTGELFF. The genes are TRBV15 and TRBJ2-2; D remains ambiguous. Trimming stripped 0 bases from V and 1 base from J, with 9 bases between. The CDR3 contains 16 residues. Germline CDR1 and CDR2: LNHNV and YYDKDF (reference sequence).